This T cell receptor (beta chain) originates from a study of blood T cell repertoires in COVID-19. Study overall: The cDNA or gDNA used as material had been derived from T cells, B-cell-depleted T cells, or PBMCs.

The germline V gene encodes CDR1 ENHRY and CDR2 SYGVKD. The CDR3 length is 13 residues. The V end lost 10 bases, the J end lost 8 bases, and 20 bases lay between the germline ends. Recovered status applied to Cohort 3 donors who had two consecutive negative PCRs. It also applied to those with clearance or with symptom resolution. The assay was immunoSEQ multiplex PCR, and TCRdb's table has in-frame clones only and misses some. This sample has more than 250,000 clones, with 87% found just once. The sequence came from a woman aged 25-40 years who had recovered from COVID-19. The specimen sequenced was PBMCs or T cells enriched from blood (not recorded which). The chain employs TRBV10-3 and TRBJ1-2, with D possibly TRBD1 on 6 matching bases. Written as DNA, the CDR3 is TGTGCCACCAGACAGGACCTCTCGAGCGGCTACACCTTC. Its protein product is CATRQDLSSGYTF.